This is a list of T cell receptor beta chains from one sample in a study of cytomegalovirus exposure and HLA in healthy donors. Libraries were prepared by immunoSEQ multiplex PCR; TCRdb keeps only in-frame clonotypes and omits some of them. The data contain some 90,000 clones, around 79% of them singletons. Sequenced sample: PBMCs. These receptors were obtained from a woman between 65 and 79 years old in good health and CMV-seropositive. The CDR3 runs from the conserved cysteine through the conserved F or W. The order of the fields is J gene, D gene, V gene, clone size, CDR3 length, CDR3 DNA, CDR3 protein. D genes are given only for firm matches. Rows may omit the clone size; those that give it use once, few, many or a size class.

j_call: TRBJ2-7
d_call: NA
v_call: TRBV5-4
clone_size: once
cdr3_length: 15
cdr3_nt: TGTGCCAGCAGCACCGACAGGTTCGGCTCCTACGAGCAGTACTTC
cdr3_aa: CASSTDRFGSYEQYF

j_call: TRBJ1-5
d_call: TRBD1
v_call: TRBV5-1
clone_size: NA
cdr3_length: 13
cdr3_nt: TGCGCCAGCAGCTCCGGACAGGATCAGCCCCAGCATTTT
cdr3_aa: CASSSGQDQPQHF

j_call: TRBJ2-5
d_call: NA
v_call: TRBV6-5
clone_size: NA
cdr3_length: 13
cdr3_nt: TGTGCCAGCATGAACAGGTTTCTTGAGACCCAGTACTTC
cdr3_aa: CASMNRFLETQYF

j_call: TRBJ2-3
d_call: NA
v_call: TRBV10-2
clone_size: NA
cdr3_length: 12
cdr3_nt: TGCGCCAGCAGTGCTAGCACAGATACGCAGTATTTT
cdr3_aa: CASSASTDTQYF

j_call: TRBJ1-5
d_call: NA
v_call: TRBV7-2
clone_size: NA
cdr3_length: 13
cdr3_nt: TGTGCCAGTACACAGGGTAGCAATCAGCCCCAGCATTTT
cdr3_aa: CASTQGSNQPQHF

j_call: TRBJ2-2
d_call: NA
v_call: TRBV19
clone_size: NA
cdr3_length: 14
cdr3_nt: TGTGCCAGTAGTGAGGGACAAAACACCGGGGAGCTGTTTTTT
cdr3_aa: CASSEGQNTGELFF

j_call: TRBJ1-1
d_call: NA
v_call: TRBV29-1
clone_size: NA
cdr3_length: 12
cdr3_nt: TGCAGCGTTGTGGACCAGGCGGGGGAAGCTTTCTTT
cdr3_aa: CSVVDQAGEAFF

j_call: TRBJ2-7
d_call: TRBD1
v_call: TRBV18
clone_size: NA
cdr3_length: 15
cdr3_nt: TGTGCCAGCTCACCGATGGGACAGGGTGGTACGGAGCAGTACTTC
cdr3_aa: CASSPMGQGGTEQYF

j_call: TRBJ1-3
d_call: NA
v_call: TRBV7-8
clone_size: NA
cdr3_length: 15
cdr3_nt: TGTGCCAGCAGCTTCAGGGCTGACTCTGGAAACACCATATATTTT
cdr3_aa: CASSFRADSGNTIYF

j_call: TRBJ1-5
d_call: NA
v_call: TRBV27
clone_size: few
cdr3_length: 15
cdr3_nt: TGTGCCAGCAGTTCCCATGGACAGAGCGGTGGGACCCAGCATTTT
cdr3_aa: CASSSHGQSGGTQHF

j_call: TRBJ1-6
d_call: NA
v_call: TRBV4-1
clone_size: NA
cdr3_length: 13
cdr3_nt: TGCGCCAGCAGCCAACAGACATTTTCACCCCTCCACTTT
cdr3_aa: CASSQQTFSPLHF

j_call: TRBJ2-7
d_call: TRBD2
v_call: TRBV5-1
clone_size: few
cdr3_length: 14
cdr3_nt: TGCGCCAGCAGCTTGGAGGGACTACCCTACGAGCAGTACTTC
cdr3_aa: CASSLEGLPYEQYF

j_call: TRBJ1-4
d_call: NA
v_call: TRBV27
clone_size: NA
cdr3_length: 17
cdr3_nt: TGTGCCAGCAGTTTAACAGGGTTTGGTTGGTCCAATGAAAAACTGTTTTTT
cdr3_aa: CASSLTGFGWSNEKLFF

j_call: TRBJ1-6
d_call: NA
v_call: TRBV7-9
clone_size: NA
cdr3_length: 17
cdr3_nt: TGTGCCAGCAGCTTAGTGACAGGTCGGGGGGATAATTCACCCCTCCACTTT
cdr3_aa: CASSLVTGRGDNSPLHF

j_call: TRBJ2-5
d_call: TRBD1
v_call: TRBV6-5
clone_size: NA
cdr3_length: 14
cdr3_nt: TGTGCCAGCAGTTACTCGCAGGGGGCGGAGACCCAGTACTTC
cdr3_aa: CASSYSQGAETQYF

j_call: TRBJ1-1
d_call: NA
v_call: TRBV11-1
clone_size: NA
cdr3_length: 16
cdr3_nt: TGTGCCAGCAGCTTGGGGCAGGCTCTTGAGGACACTGAAGCTTTCTTT
cdr3_aa: CASSLGQALEDTEAFF

j_call: TRBJ2-1
d_call: NA
v_call: TRBV9
clone_size: NA
cdr3_length: 15
cdr3_nt: TGTGCCAGCAGCGTAGGGGGGGACGGGGACAATGAGCAGTTCTTC
cdr3_aa: CASSVGGDGDNEQFF

j_call: TRBJ2-7
d_call: NA
v_call: TRBV5-6
clone_size: NA
cdr3_length: 16
cdr3_nt: TGTGCCAGCAGCTTCTCCGTGCGCGCGGGGTCCTACGAGCAGTACTTC
cdr3_aa: CASSFSVRAGSYEQYF

j_call: TRBJ2-7
d_call: NA
v_call: TRBV10-2
clone_size: once
cdr3_length: 14
cdr3_nt: TGCGCCAGCAGGGAGACAGGATATATCTACGAGCAGTACTTC
cdr3_aa: CASRETGYIYEQYF

j_call: TRBJ2-7
d_call: TRBD2
v_call: TRBV28
clone_size: NA
cdr3_length: 14
cdr3_nt: TGTGCCAGCAGCCGGACTAGCGGACCCTACGAGCAGTACTTC
cdr3_aa: CASSRTSGPYEQYF